These T cell receptor beta chains were read from a single sample in a study of response to subunit inactivated influenza vaccine. TCRdb ran MiXCR on the RT-PCR reads and lists one entry per CDR3 protein. Here the sample spans a few hundred thousand distinct CDR3 sequences, around a fifth being singletons. The material sequenced was PBMCs from blood, taken less than 22 months after vaccination. These receptors all come from a man aged 50 to 69 who received an inactivated influenza vaccine. Each CDR3 is given with its conserved first and last residue. The D gene is left open where the match is weak. The size field is filled for only some rows; it gives once, few, many or a size class.

CDR3 DNA	CDR3 protein	clone size	D gene	J gene	V gene
TGTGCCAGCAGCCCTATGGCCCGGGACAGCACCTACGAGCAGTACTTC	CASSPMARDSTYEQYF	NA	TRBD1	TRBJ2-7	TRBV9
TGTGCCAGCAGCGCTAGCGGGATGGTCTCCGATGAGCAGTTCTTC	CASSASGMVSDEQFF	NA	TRBD2	TRBJ2-1	TRBV9
TGTGCCAGCAGTTCGATACTAGCGGGAGGGGGAGATACGCAGTATTTT	CASSSILAGGGDTQYF	NA	TRBD2	TRBJ2-3	TRBV27
TGTGCCAGCAGCTTAGCAGGGGAGGTGGGAAACACCATATATTTT	CASSLAGEVGNTIYF	NA	NA	TRBJ1-3	TRBV7-2
TGTGCCAGCAGACCTAGTGGACGGCCGGGGAGCATTCAGTACTTC	CASRPSGRPGSIQYF	NA	NA	TRBJ2-4	TRBV12-3/TRBV12-4
TGTGCCACCAGCAGAGACGACCTTGCAACTAATGAAAAACTGTTTTTT	CATSRDDLATNEKLFF	few	NA	TRBJ1-4	TRBV15
TGTGCCAGCAGCCAAGGTGACAGGGTTTCACCCCTCCACTTT	CASSQGDRVSPLHF	NA	TRBD1	TRBJ1-6	TRBV4-2
TGCGCCAGCAGCCAAGATATGAAGCGGGGCCTCGGAGAGCAGTACTTC	CASSQDMKRGLGEQYF	few	TRBD2	TRBJ2-7	TRBV4-3
TGCAGTGCCCGGGATGGTTCAGGCAAAAACATTCAGTACTTC	CSARDGSGKNIQYF	NA	NA	TRBJ2-4	TRBV20-1
TGCAGTGCTATTATCGGGACAAACTCTTATAGCAATCAGCCCCAGCATTTT	CSAIIGTNSYSNQPQHF	few	NA	TRBJ1-5	TRBV20-1
TGTGCCAGCAGTTTAGGGCTTTGGCCTGGTTCCGGGGGACTTGAAGCTTTCTTT	CASSLGLWPGSGGLEAFF	NA	NA	TRBJ1-1	TRBV12-3/TRBV12-4
TGTGCCAGCAGTTACTCCCACAGGGGAGACTATGGCTACACCTTC	CASSYSHRGDYGYTF	few	TRBD1	TRBJ1-2	TRBV6-5
TGTGCCAGCAGTTACCGTAGTGTGTCGGGCAATCAGCCCCAGCATTTT	CASSYRSVSGNQPQHF	NA	NA	TRBJ1-5	TRBV6-2/TRBV6-3
TGTGCCAGCAGCGCGGACAGGGGGCCTGGAAACACCATATATTTT	CASSADRGPGNTIYF	many	TRBD1	TRBJ1-3	TRBV5-6
TGTGCCAGCAGCCCCCAGACACAGATATACAATGAGCAGTTCTTC	CASSPQTQIYNEQFF	NA	NA	TRBJ2-1	TRBV9
TGTGCCAGCAGCTTGGTGTGGGACAGGGGATCAGATACGCAGTATTTT	CASSLVWDRGSDTQYF	few	TRBD1	TRBJ2-3	TRBV5-6
TGTGCCAGCCGTGCGACAGGGCGTGCTAACTATGGCTACACCTTC	CASRATGRANYGYTF	NA	TRBD1	TRBJ1-2	TRBV25-1
TGCGCCAGCAGCCAAGAAGGTTTGCGGGGGGGTGACCAAGAGACCCAGTACTTC	CASSQEGLRGGDQETQYF	few	TRBD2	TRBJ2-5	TRBV4-3